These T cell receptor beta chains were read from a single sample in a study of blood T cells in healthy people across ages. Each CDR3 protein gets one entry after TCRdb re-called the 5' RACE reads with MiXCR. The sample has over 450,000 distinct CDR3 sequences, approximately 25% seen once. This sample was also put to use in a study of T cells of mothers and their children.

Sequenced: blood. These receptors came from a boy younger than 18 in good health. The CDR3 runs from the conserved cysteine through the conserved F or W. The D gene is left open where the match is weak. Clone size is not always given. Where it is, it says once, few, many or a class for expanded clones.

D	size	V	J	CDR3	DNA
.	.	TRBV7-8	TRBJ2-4	CASSYHRDDEAKNIQYF	TGTGCCAGCAGCTATCACAGGGATGATGAGGCCAAAAACATTCAGTACTTC
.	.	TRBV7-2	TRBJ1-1	CASSLDRGRNTEAFF	TGTGCCAGCAGCTTAGATAGGGGGAGGAACACTGAAGCTTTCTTT
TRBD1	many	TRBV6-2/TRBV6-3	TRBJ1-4	CASKSQGNEKLFF	TGTGCCAGCAAATCACAGGGGAACGAAAAACTGTTTTTT
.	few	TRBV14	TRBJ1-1	CASSQRGNRAQAEAFF	TGTGCCAGCAGCCAGAGGGGAAACAGGGCGCAGGCTGAAGCTTTCTTT
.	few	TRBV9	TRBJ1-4	CASSVDVNEKPFF	TGTGCCAGCAGCGTAGACGTGAATGAAAAACCGTTTTTT
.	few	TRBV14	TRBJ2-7	CASSQKPSSYEQYF	TGTGCCAGCAGCCAAAAACCGTCCTCCTACGAGCAGTACTTC
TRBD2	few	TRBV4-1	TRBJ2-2	CASSPGLAGGWNTGELFF	TGCGCCAGCAGCCCGGGACTAGCGGGCGGCTGGAACACCGGGGAGCTGTTTTTT
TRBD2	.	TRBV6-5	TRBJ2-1	CASSPSGYSYNEQFF	TGTGCCAGCAGCCCTAGCGGGTATTCCTACAATGAGCAGTTCTTC
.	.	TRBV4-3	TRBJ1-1	CASSQDRTDTEAFF	TGCGCCAGCAGCCAAGACCGGACAGACACTGAAGCTTTCTTT
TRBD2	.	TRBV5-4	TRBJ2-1	CASSVGLAGPNEQFF	TGTGCCAGCAGCGTGGGACTAGCGGGACCAAATGAGCAGTTCTTC
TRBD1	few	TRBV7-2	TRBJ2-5	CASSLYTGGGETQYF	TGTGCCAGCAGCTTGTATACAGGGGGCGGAGAGACCCAGTACTTC
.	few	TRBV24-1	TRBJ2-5	CAASPDSLGETQYF	TGTGCCGCCAGCCCCGACAGCCTCGGGGAGACCCAGTACTTC
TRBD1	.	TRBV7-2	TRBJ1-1	CASSRQGALNTEAFF	TGTGCCAGCAGCCGTCAGGGGGCTTTGAACACTGAAGCTTTCTTT
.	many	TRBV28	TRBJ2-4	CASRGIAKNIQYF	TGTGCCAGCAGAGGGATAGCCAAAAACATTCAGTACTTC
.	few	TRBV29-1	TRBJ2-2	CSVVSTGELFF	TGCAGCGTCGTAAGCACCGGGGAGCTGTTTTTT
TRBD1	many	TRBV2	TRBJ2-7	CASSEFSDRVTFYEQYF	TGTGCCAGCAGTGAATTCAGCGACAGGGTGACCTTCTACGAGCAGTACTTC
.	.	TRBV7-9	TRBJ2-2	CASSLVLPGDTGELFF	TGTGCCAGCAGCTTAGTTCTGCCGGGGGACACCGGGGAGCTGTTTTTT
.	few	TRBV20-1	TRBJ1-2	CSASYPRDSDYGYTF	TGCAGTGCTAGTTACCCCCGAGACAGTGACTATGGCTACACCTTC
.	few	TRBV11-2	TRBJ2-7	CASSLLTGPYEQYF	TGTGCCAGCAGCTTATTAACAGGACCCTACGAGCAGTACTTC
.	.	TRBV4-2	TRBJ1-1	CASSQDRAINTEAFF	TGTGCCAGCAGCCAAGATAGGGCGATAAACACTGAAGCTTTCTTT
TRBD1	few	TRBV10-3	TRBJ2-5	CAISLDRRETQYF	TGTGCCATCAGTCTGGACAGGAGGGAGACCCAGTACTTC
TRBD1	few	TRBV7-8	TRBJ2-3	CASSTGTGTAQAPDTQYF	TGTGCCAGCAGCACCGGGACAGGCACCGCACAGGCGCCAGATACGCAGTATTTT
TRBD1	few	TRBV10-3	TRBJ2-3	CAISESGTVETDTQYF	TGTGCCATCAGTGAGTCAGGGACAGTCGAGACAGATACGCAGTATTTT
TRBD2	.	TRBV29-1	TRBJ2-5	CSVGLAGSRMYF	TGCAGCGTTGGACTAGCGGGCTCGAGAATGTACTTC
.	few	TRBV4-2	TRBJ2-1	CASSQVVPGNEQFF	TGTGCCAGCAGCCAAGTGGTCCCGGGAAATGAGCAGTTCTTC
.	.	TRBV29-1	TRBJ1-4	CSGRRGLGEKLFF	TGCAGCGGGCGACGGGGGCTCGGTGAAAAACTGTTTTTT
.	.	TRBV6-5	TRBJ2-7	CASSGRRAYEQYF	TGTGCCAGCAGCGGACGGAGGGCCTACGAGCAGTACTTC
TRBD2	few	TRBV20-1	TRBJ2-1	CSARVIRTSGSSNEQFF	TGCAGTGCTAGAGTTATTCGGACTAGCGGGAGTAGCAATGAGCAGTTCTTC
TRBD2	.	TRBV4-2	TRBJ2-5	CASSPQESGGIQETQYF	TGTGCCAGCAGCCCCCAGGAGAGCGGGGGCATCCAAGAGACCCAGTACTTC
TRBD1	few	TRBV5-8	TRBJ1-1	CASSSDTGTVNTEAFF	TGTGCCAGCAGCTCGGATACCGGGACAGTGAACACTGAAGCTTTCTTT
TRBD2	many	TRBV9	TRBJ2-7	CASSSSGTPYEQYF	TGTGCCAGCAGCAGTAGCGGGACCCCCTACGAGCAGTACTTC
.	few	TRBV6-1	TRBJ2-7	CASRDTPAVSYEQYF	TGTGCCAGCAGAGATACCCCGGCCGTCTCCTACGAGCAGTACTTC
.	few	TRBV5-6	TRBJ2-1	CASSCSTVYNEQFF	TGTGCCAGCAGCTGTTCGACAGTGTACAATGAGCAGTTCTTC
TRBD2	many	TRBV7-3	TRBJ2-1	CASSSGLAGMNEQFF	TGTGCCAGCAGCTCCGGACTAGCGGGAATGAATGAGCAGTTCTTC
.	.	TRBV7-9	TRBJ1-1	CASSFQAEAFF	TGTGCCAGCAGCTTTCAAGCTGAAGCTTTCTTT
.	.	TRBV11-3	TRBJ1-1	CASSLDTGEAFF	TGTGCCAGCAGCTTAGACACGGGGGAAGCTTTCTTT
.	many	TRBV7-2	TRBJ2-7	CASSTGTATYEQYF	TGTGCCAGCAGCACCGGGACGGCGACCTACGAGCAGTACTTC
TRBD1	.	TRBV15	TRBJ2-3	CATGRRNRGYGDTQYF	TGTGCCACCGGCAGACGCAACAGGGGGTATGGAGATACGCAGTATTTT
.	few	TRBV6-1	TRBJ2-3	CASRPRPDNTDTQYF	TGTGCCAGCAGACCCCGGCCCGACAACACAGATACGCAGTATTTT
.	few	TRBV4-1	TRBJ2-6	CASRPTSTDGYSGANVLTF	TGCGCCAGCAGACCGACCTCAACCGACGGATACTCTGGGGCCAACGTCCTGACTTTC
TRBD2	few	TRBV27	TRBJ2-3	CASSLAGGMADTQYF	TGTGCCAGCAGTTTGGCGGGAGGGATGGCAGATACGCAGTATTTT
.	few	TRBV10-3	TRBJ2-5	CAISARGTQETQYF	TGTGCCATCAGTGCCAGGGGAACCCAAGAGACCCAGTACTTC
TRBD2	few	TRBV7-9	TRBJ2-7	CASSPIVAGAINERYF	TGTGCCAGCAGCCCCATAGTGGCGGGAGCGATCAACGAGCGGTACTTC
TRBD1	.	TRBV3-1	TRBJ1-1	CASSLGQGGSEAFF	TGTGCCAGCAGCCTCGGACAGGGGGGGTCTGAAGCTTTCTTT
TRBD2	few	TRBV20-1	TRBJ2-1	CSASKAGGPYNEQFF	TGCAGTGCTAGTAAGGCGGGAGGGCCCTACAATGAGCAGTTCTTC
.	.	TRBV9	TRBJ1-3	CASSLLEGGNTIYF	TGTGCCAGCAGCTTACTCGAGGGGGGAAACACCATATATTTT
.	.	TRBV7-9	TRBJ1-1	CASSFGQVNTEAFF	TGTGCCAGCAGCTTCGGACAAGTAAACACTGAAGCTTTCTTT
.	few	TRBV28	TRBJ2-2	CAGSLGGSSGELFF	TGTGCCGGCAGTTTAGGAGGGAGTAGCGGGGAGCTGTTTTTT
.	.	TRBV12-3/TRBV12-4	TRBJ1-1	CASSVPWEGGTEALF	TGTGCCAGCAGTGTCCCTTGGGAGGGGGGGACTGAAGCTTTATTT
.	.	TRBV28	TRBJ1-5	CASSLFRQSYSNQPQHF	TGTGCCAGCAGTTTATTCAGACAGTCCTATAGCAATCAGCCCCAGCATTTT
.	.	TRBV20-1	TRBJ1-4	CSARDPRRGNEKLFF	TGCAGTGCTAGAGACCCCCGGAGGGGAAATGAAAAACTGTTTTTT
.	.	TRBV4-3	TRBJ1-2	CASSQDVDPGNYGYTF	TGCGCCAGCAGCCAAGATGTCGATCCAGGGAACTATGGCTACACCTTC
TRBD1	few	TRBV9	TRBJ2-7	CASSTTGDPSYEQYF	TGTGCCAGCAGCACGACAGGGGATCCCTCCTACGAGCAGTACTTC
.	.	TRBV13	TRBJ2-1	CASSPEGTGGVNNEQFF	TGTGCCAGCAGCCCTGAAGGGACTGGCGGGGTTAACAATGAGCAGTTCTTC
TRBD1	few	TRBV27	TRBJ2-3	CASSSRQGRTDTQYF	TGTGCCAGCAGTTCCCGACAGGGGCGCACAGATACGCAGTATTTT
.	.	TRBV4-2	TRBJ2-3	CASSQSNTDTQYF	TGTGCCAGCAGCCAGAGTAACACAGATACGCAGTATTTT
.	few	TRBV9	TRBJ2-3	CASSVEGVSTDTQYF	TGTGCCAGCAGCGTAGAGGGAGTAAGCACAGATACGCAGTATTTT
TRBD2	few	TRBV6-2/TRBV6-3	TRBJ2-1	CASSAWTSGSRPYEQFF	TGTGCCAGCAGTGCCTGGACTAGCGGGAGTCGACCCTATGAGCAGTTCTTC
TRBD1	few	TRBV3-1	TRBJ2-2	CASSQQGATNTGELFF	TGTGCCAGCAGTCAACAGGGGGCCACGAACACCGGGGAGCTGTTTTTT
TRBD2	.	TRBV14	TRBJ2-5	CASSQLRGSLGETQYF	TGTGCCAGCAGCCAGTTGCGGGGGTCCCTCGGGGAGACCCAGTACTTC